This entry describes one TCR beta chain. Here immunoSEQ multiplex PCR was the method, and the copy in TCRdb shows in-frame clones only, minus some. This sample has roughly 98,000 clones, with 80% to 95% found just once. The entry originates in a study of control samples from healthy donors and cancer patients. This clonotype was sampled from a man aged 18-30 years in good health. Source material: blood.

The DNA of the CDR3 is TGTGCCAGCAGCCAAGGAGCGGAGCAGGACCTCTCCTACAATGAGCAGTTCTTC. This codes for CASSQGAEQDLSYNEQFF. V usage is TRBV4-2 and J usage is TRBJ2-1, with a weak D call TRBD2 (5 bases). Trimming pared 1 base from V and 0 bases from J, leaving 16 bases between. Germline CDR1 LGHNA, CDR2 YNFKEQ. There are 18 residues in the CDR3.